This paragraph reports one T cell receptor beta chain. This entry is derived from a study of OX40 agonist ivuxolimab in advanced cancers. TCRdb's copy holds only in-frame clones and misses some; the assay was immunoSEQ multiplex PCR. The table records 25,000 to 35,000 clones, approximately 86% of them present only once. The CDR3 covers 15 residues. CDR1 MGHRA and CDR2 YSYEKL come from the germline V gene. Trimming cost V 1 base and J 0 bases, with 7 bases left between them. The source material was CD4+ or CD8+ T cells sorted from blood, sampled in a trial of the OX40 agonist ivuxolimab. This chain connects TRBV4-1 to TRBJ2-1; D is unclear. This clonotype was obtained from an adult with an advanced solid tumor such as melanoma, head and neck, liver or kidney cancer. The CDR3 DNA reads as TGCGCCAGCAGCCAAGTAAAGAGCTCCTACAATGAGCAGTTCTTC. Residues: CASSQVKSSYNEQFF.